The rows below give T cell receptor beta chains drawn from one sample of a study of sequential checkpoint blockade in melanoma. Libraries were prepared by immunoSEQ multiplex PCR; TCRdb keeps only in-frame clonotypes and omits some of them. The sample lists under 25,000 clones, approximately 82% occurring once. The specimen was CD8+ T cells sorted from blood (inferred from file names), collected from a patient given nivolumab and ipilimumab in sequence. These receptors were taken from a human donor with melanoma. CDR3s include the opening cysteine and the closing phenylalanine or tryptophan. The D gene is left open where the match is weak. Where a row states a size, it is once, few, many or the class of an expanded clone; other rows omit it.

>NA|TRBD2|TRBV7-6|TRBJ2-3
TGTGCCAGCACGATAGCGGGAGCTAGCACAGATACGCAGTATTTT
CASTIAGASTDTQYF
>once|NA|TRBV20-1|TRBJ2-7
TGCAGTGCTCCCCTCCGCGGCGAGCAGTACTTC
CSAPLRGEQYF
>NA|TRBD1|TRBV28|TRBJ1-1
TGTGCCAGCAGCCGTAGACAGGGGCGTGAAGCTTTCTTT
CASSRRQGREAFF
>few|NA|TRBV19|TRBJ2-2
TGTGCCAGTAGTTTATGGGGCATCGGGTTCCCCGGGGAGCTGTTTTTT
CASSLWGIGFPGELFF
>NA|TRBD1|TRBV27|TRBJ2-1
TGTGCCAGCAGTTTATCGCCCACAGGGGTGCCCTACAATGAGCAGTTCTTC
CASSLSPTGVPYNEQFF
>NA|NA|TRBV7-9|TRBJ1-4
TGTGCCAGCAGCCGCCAGCGCCACGCCACTAATGAAAAACTGTTTTTT
CASSRQRHATNEKLFF
>NA|NA|TRBV10-3|TRBJ2-1
TGTGCCATCAGACCTAACGGGCAGGGGACCTCCTACAATGAGCAGTTCTTC
CAIRPNGQGTSYNEQFF
>NA|NA|TRBV11-3|TRBJ2-1
TGTGCCAGCAGCTTAGAGACTCTAGCATTCTTC
CASSLETLAFF
>NA|TRBD1|TRBV29-1|TRBJ1-2
TGCAGCGTTGAAGCCAGGGGGTTGGGCTATGGCTACACCTTC
CSVEARGLGYGYTF
>NA|NA|TRBV7-8|TRBJ2-4
TGTGCCAGCAGCTTAAGGACAGAACTAGCCAAAAACATTCAGTACTTC
CASSLRTELAKNIQYF
>NA|TRBD2|TRBV10-2|TRBJ2-1
TGCGCCAGCGCCCGGACTAGCGGGAGGGGTGAGCAGTTCTTC
CASARTSGRGEQFF
>NA|TRBD1|TRBV29-1|TRBJ1-1
TGCAGCGTCCCCCGGACAGGGGGTGACGGCACTGAAGCTTTCTTT
CSVPRTGGDGTEAFF
>NA|TRBD1|TRBV7-2|TRBJ1-2
TGTGCCAGCAGCGCCGGGACAGCAGGCGGCTACACCTTC
CASSAGTAGGYTF
>NA|NA|TRBV19|TRBJ1-5
TGTGCCAGTAGTATAAACCCAGGGTGGGGTCAGCCCCAGCATTTT
CASSINPGWGQPQHF
>NA|NA|TRBV18|TRBJ1-5
TGTGCCAGCTCACCTCCAAACAATCAGCCCCAGCATTTT
CASSPPNNQPQHF
>NA|TRBD2|TRBV4-3|TRBJ2-5
TGCGCCAGCGCCGAGGGCTTAGGGGCGGGAGAGACAAAGACCCAGTACTTC
CASAEGLGAGETKTQYF
>NA|NA|TRBV2|TRBJ2-1
TGTGCCAGCAGTAGACAGGTGTTCGTAGGTGAGCAGTTCTTC
CASSRQVFVGEQFF
>NA|NA|TRBV29-1|TRBJ1-1
TGCAGCGGGGGGCAGGGACGGATTGAAGCTTTCTTT
CSGGQGRIEAFF
>NA|TRBD2|TRBV6-4|TRBJ2-1
TGTGCCAGCAGTGAGCTAGCGGGCAACCGGAATGAGCAGTTCTTC
CASSELAGNRNEQFF
>once|NA|TRBV28|TRBJ1-1
TGTGCCAGCCCCCCGGCTTGGGGCGCGGGAACTGAAGCTTTCTTT
CASPPAWGAGTEAFF
>NA|NA|TRBV9|TRBJ2-3
TGTGCCAGCAGCGTGGGGGGAACGGTGCGGGATACGCAGTATTTT
CASSVGGTVRDTQYF
>NA|TRBD2|TRBV27|TRBJ2-5
TGTGCCAGCAGTTTTAGGGTTGGGGGACTAGCGGCCCTGGAGCAGTACTTC
CASSFRVGGLAALEQYF
>NA|NA|TRBV9|TRBJ1-3
TGTGCCAGCAGCGTAGGGGAGGCCTTAGGGGGAAACACCATATATTTT
CASSVGEALGGNTIYF
>NA|NA|TRBV7-9|TRBJ2-4
TGTGCCAGCAGCCGGCAGGACAGTCTAGCCAAAAACATTCAGTACTTC
CASSRQDSLAKNIQYF
>NA|NA|TRBV20-1|TRBJ2-7
TGCAGTGCTAGCCCTACCTACGAGCAGTACTTC
CSASPTYEQYF
>NA|NA|TRBV9|TRBJ2-1
TGTGCCAGCAGCGTAGGGGGGAGGTCCTACAATGAGCAGTTCTTC
CASSVGGRSYNEQFF
>NA|NA|TRBV10-2|TRBJ1-1
TGCGCCAGCAGTGGCCCAAAGAAGGAGGGGTCCATGAACACTGAAGCTTTCTTT
CASSGPKKEGSMNTEAFF
>NA|TRBD1|TRBV2|TRBJ2-1
TGTGCCAGCAGGGCAGACAGGGGCGATGAGCAGTTCTTC
CASRADRGDEQFF
>once|NA|TRBV6-1|TRBJ2-7
TGTGCCAGCAGTGAATCTTTACGGGACGAGCAGTACTTC
CASSESLRDEQYF
>once|TRBD1|TRBV6-1|TRBJ1-2
TGTGCCAGCTGCCAAGACAGGGGCTATGGCTACACCTTC
CASCQDRGYGYTF
>NA|TRBD1|TRBV19|TRBJ2-1
TGTGCCAGTACCCCGGGACAGGCCTACAATGAGCAGTTCTTC
CASTPGQAYNEQFF
>NA|NA|TRBV18|TRBJ2-3
TGTGCCAGCTCACCAGGAACGGGGACATACACAGATACGCAGTATTTT
CASSPGTGTYTDTQYF
>NA|NA|TRBV7-9|TRBJ2-7
TGTGCCAGCAGCTTAACATTGACTAGTGCGTCCGTCGAGCAGTACTTC
CASSLTLTSASVEQYF
>NA|NA|TRBV9|TRBJ1-3
TGTGCCAGCAGCGTAGGGACTTTCTCGGACACCATATATTTT
CASSVGTFSDTIYF
>NA|NA|TRBV28|TRBJ1-4
TGTGCCAGCAGTTCCCCGGGACTTAATGAAAAACTGTTTTTT
CASSSPGLNEKLFF
>NA|TRBD1|TRBV6-4|TRBJ1-2
TGTGCCAGCAGTGACGACAGGGCCGGGGGCTACACCTTC
CASSDDRAGGYTF
>NA|NA|TRBV7-9|TRBJ2-3
TGTGCCAGCGAACCGGGGGGCATTCATACGCAGTATTTT
CASEPGGIHTQYF
>once|TRBD2|TRBV27|TRBJ2-3
TGTGCCAGCAGTTTAGGGGCGGGAGCTGCGGCAGATACGCAGTATTTT
CASSLGAGAAADTQYF
>NA|TRBD1|TRBV5-6|TRBJ1-2
TGTGCCAGTCAGGACAGGGCTAACTATGGCTACACCTTC
CASQDRANYGYTF
>NA|TRBD1|TRBV7-8|TRBJ1-5
TGTGCCAGCAGCTCGACAGGGGCAAATCAGCCCCAGCATTTT
CASSSTGANQPQHF
>NA|TRBD2|TRBV28|TRBJ2-7
TGTGCCAGCAGTAACCCTAGCGGGGCCCTCTACGAGCAGTACTTC
CASSNPSGALYEQYF
>NA|NA|TRBV10-3|TRBJ2-5
TGTGCCATCAGTGAGCGACAGGAATTATGGGCCCAGTACTTC
CAISERQELWAQYF
>NA|NA|TRBV11-3|TRBJ2-7
TGTGCCAGCAGCTTAGGTCCGGGACAACTTACGGAGCAGTACTTC
CASSLGPGQLTEQYF
>NA|NA|TRBV28|TRBJ1-2
TGTGCCAGCCGGCAGGGCATGGGCTATGGCTACACCTTC
CASRQGMGYGYTF
>NA|TRBD1|TRBV7-2|TRBJ1-2
TGTGCCAGCAGCTTCGACAGGGGAAGAGAAAATGGCTACACCTTC
CASSFDRGRENGYTF
>NA|NA|TRBV5-6|TRBJ1-1
TGTGCCAGCAGCTTGGTGGAGGGAGGGATTGGGGACAACACTGAAGCTTTCTTT
CASSLVEGGIGDNTEAFF
>NA|NA|TRBV15|TRBJ2-1
TGTGCCACCAGCCAGGGACGTGGGGGGAAATCTAATGAGCAGTTCTTC
CATSQGRGGKSNEQFF
>NA|TRBD1|TRBV7-2|TRBJ1-2
TGTGCCAGCAGCCCGGGACAGGGGACGGCTGGCTACACCTTC
CASSPGQGTAGYTF
>NA|TRBD1|TRBV15|TRBJ1-5
TGTGCCACCAGCAGAGCAAGGACAGGGAAGGTGGATCAGCCCCAGCATTTT
CATSRARTGKVDQPQHF
>NA|TRBD2|TRBV6-5|TRBJ2-5
TGTGCCAGCAGTTACTCGGGGAGGGGTCTGGAGACCCAGTACTTC
CASSYSGRGLETQYF
>once|NA|TRBV21-1|TRBJ2-6
TGTGCCCCTGGGGCCCGCAAAGAGGCCTCAGTTACCGGGTCTGGGGCCAACGTCCTGACTTTC
CAPGARKEASVTGSGANVLTF
>NA|NA|TRBV7-9|TRBJ2-3
TGTGCCAGCAGCTCAGGGTCAGGGTTTAGCACAGATACGCAGTATTTT
CASSSGSGFSTDTQYF
>NA|TRBD2|TRBV5-1|TRBJ2-3
TGCGCCAGCAGCTTGGTGGCGGGAGGGCCCACAGATACGCAGTATTTT
CASSLVAGGPTDTQYF
>few|NA|TRBV28|TRBJ1-1
TGTGCCAGCAGTTTAAGGCAGGGGAGTGAAGCTTTCTTT
CASSLRQGSEAFF